These 2 T cell receptor beta chains originate from one sample sequenced in a study of blood T cell repertoires in COVID-19. Some clones are missing from TCRdb's copy, which holds only in-frame ones; the method was immunoSEQ multiplex PCR. The sample has a few hundred thousand clones, around 82% seen once. The sample comprised peripheral blood. These receptors were taken from a woman in her sixties or seventies with acute or convalescent COVID-19.

The chain has TRBV12-3 or TRBV12-4 and TRBJ2-3; D gene uncertain. V shed 5 bases and J shed 4 bases, with 10 bases lying between them. This CDR3 contains 13 residues. CDR3 protein: CASSIIVADTQYF. The CDR3, as DNA: TGTGCCAGCAGTATCATAGTGGCAGATACGCAGTATTTT.

In DNA form, the CDR3 reads TGTGCCAGCAGCGGAATCCCCGGGACAGGTTGGAGCTCCTATAATTCACCCCTCCACTTT. Protein product: CASSGIPGTGWSSYNSPLHF. This chain uses TRBV7-8 with TRBJ1-6, with 8 positions matching TRBD1. CDR1 is SGHVS and CDR2 is FQNEAQ in the germline V gene. V gave up 5 bases and J gave up 0 bases; unmatched junction bases: 15. This CDR3 is built from 20 residues.